The 12 T cell receptor beta chains below come from one sample, sequenced in a study of T-cell memory formation after mild COVID-19. TCRdb re-analysed the 5' RACE reads in MiXCR, keeping a single row per CDR3 protein. Among about 450,000 distinct CDR3 sequences listed, 20% to 30% were seen once. The material sequenced was PBMCs or a T cell subset sorted from them (not recorded which). These receptors originate from an adult woman who had mild COVID-19 (a few samples of this study predate the infection). Cell type and time point are not known.

This clonotype was found a few times. The rearrangement uses TRBV20-1 and TRBJ1-2; TRBD1 aligns across 7 bases. Germline CDR1 reads DFQATT; CDR2 reads SNEGSKA (reference sequence). Trimming at V came to 5 bases and at J to 2 bases, leaving 2 bases not matched to a gene. This CDR3 is 12 amino acids long. In nucleotides, the CDR3 is TGCAGTGCTGAGACAGGGAACTATGGCTACACCTTC. This sequence encodes CSAETGNYGYTF.

This chain connects TRBV7-2 to TRBJ2-4, with D unresolved. V lost 5 bases to trimming and J lost 7 bases, with 15 bases between them. Germline CDR1 reads SGHTA; CDR2 reads FQGNSA. This CDR3 spans 14 amino acids. The CDR3 reads CASSQTYGSNIQYF. The CDR3 DNA follows: TGTGCCAGCAGCCAAACGTACGGGTCCAACATTCAGTACTTC.

The chain couples TRBV27 to TRBJ1-1; TRBD1 might be the D (6 bases). Deletions cut 1 base from V and 7 bases from J, with 13 bases between. Germline CDR1 reads MNHEY; CDR2 reads SMNVEV (reference sequence). This CDR3 region has 14 residues. The CDR3 DNA reads TGTGCCAGCAGTTTATTCCGGGCAGGGGATGAAGCTTTCTTT. Amino acid sequence: CASSLFRAGDEAFF.

This clonotype has at least ten counts. The V and J genes are TRBV7-3 and TRBJ2-3; D is tentatively TRBD1 or TRBD2 (5 bases each). CDR1 and CDR2 (germline): SGHTA, FQGTGA. Deletions cut 5 bases from V and 2 bases from J, with 14 bases between. The CDR3 consists of 15 residues. The CDR3 nucleotides read TGTGCCAGCAGCGCGACCGGGACGAACACAGATACGCAGTATTTT. Amino acids: CASSATGTNTDTQYF.

This clonotype was seen at least ten times. The chain employs TRBV7-6 and TRBJ2-3; D not resolved. The length of the CDR3 is 14 residues. In germline, CDR1 is SGHVS, CDR2 FNYEAQ. The V end lost 2 bases, the J end lost 1 base, and 7 bases lay between the germline ends. The CDR3 spells CASSLSQGTDTQYF. CDR3 sequence (DNA): TGTGCCAGCAGCTTATCCCAGGGCACAGATACGCAGTATTTT.

J is TRBJ2-7 and V is TRBV19; no firm D call. V shed 3 bases and J shed 4 bases, with 7 bases lying between them. This CDR3 is 12 amino acids long. From germline, CDR1 is LNHDA and CDR2 SQIVND (reference sequence). CDR3 sequence reads: CASSIADYEQYF. In DNA, the CDR3 is TGTGCCAGTAGTATTGCCGATTACGAGCAGTACTTC.

This clonotype occurred a few times. The chain is built from TRBV20-1 and TRBJ2-1; 8 nucleotides line up with TRBD2. Per the germline V gene, CDR1 is DFQATT and CDR2 is SNEGSKA (reference sequence). Germline trimming cut 3 bases from V and 4 bases from J; bases unmatched to any gene: 17. The CDR3 runs 18 residues. CDR3 region: CSARGLAGPGTRYNEQFF. In nucleotides, the CDR3 is TGCAGTGCTAGGGGTCTAGCGGGCCCGGGGACCCGTTACAATGAGCAGTTCTTC.

This clonotype was observed many times. This chain links TRBV7-3 with TRBJ2-2, with D possibly being TRBD1 (6 bases). The CDR3 has 13 residues. V gave up 5 bases and J gave up 5 bases, with 9 bases separating them. Germline V CDR1 and CDR2: SGHTA, FQGTGA. The CDR3 loop is CASSHQGTGELFF. The DNA of the CDR3 is TGTGCCAGCAGCCACCAGGGGACCGGGGAGCTGTTTTTT.

This clonotype was seen repeatedly, ten times or more. The chain recombines TRBV29-1 with TRBJ2-1; D not resolved. The germline V gene encodes CDR1 SQVTM and CDR2 ANQGSEA. V shed 7 bases and J shed 5 bases, with 6 bases lying between them. The CDR3 sequence is 10 residues long. This CDR3 is CSGRDNEQFF. As DNA, the CDR3 is TGCAGCGGCCGGGACAATGAGCAGTTCTTC.

The rearrangement joins TRBV5-1 to TRBJ2-1; 8 nucleotides align to TRBD2. V lost 0 bases and J lost 8; bases outside the gene matches: 7. Germline assignment: CDR1 SGHRS and CDR2 YFSETQ. The CDR3 covers 15 residues. CDR3 amino acids: CASSLASGREYEQFF. For the CDR3, the DNA is TGCGCCAGCAGCTTGGCCAGCGGGAGAGAATATGAGCAGTTCTTC.

The table lists this clonotype with a few counts. V gene TRBV6-2 or TRBV6-3 combines with J gene TRBJ2-1; D call uncertain. The germline V gene encodes CDR1 MNHEY and CDR2 SVGEGT. Deletions cut 6 bases from V and 9 bases from J, with 12 bases between. The CDR3 runs to 12 residues. CDR3: CASSLQSLEQFF. CDR3 DNA: TGTGCCAGCAGCCTCCAGTCCCTTGAGCAGTTCTTC.

This clonotype came up a few times. This chain uses TRBV6-6 with TRBJ1-5; 8 bases fit TRBD1. V lost 2 bases to trimming and J lost 2 bases; unmatched junction nucleotides: 2. Germline assignment: CDR1 MNHNY and CDR2 SVGAGI (reference sequence). CDR3 length: 15 residues. The CDR3 protein is CASSYEDRGNQPQHF. CDR3 in DNA: TGTGCCAGCAGTTACGAGGACAGGGGCAATCAGCCCCAGCATTTT.